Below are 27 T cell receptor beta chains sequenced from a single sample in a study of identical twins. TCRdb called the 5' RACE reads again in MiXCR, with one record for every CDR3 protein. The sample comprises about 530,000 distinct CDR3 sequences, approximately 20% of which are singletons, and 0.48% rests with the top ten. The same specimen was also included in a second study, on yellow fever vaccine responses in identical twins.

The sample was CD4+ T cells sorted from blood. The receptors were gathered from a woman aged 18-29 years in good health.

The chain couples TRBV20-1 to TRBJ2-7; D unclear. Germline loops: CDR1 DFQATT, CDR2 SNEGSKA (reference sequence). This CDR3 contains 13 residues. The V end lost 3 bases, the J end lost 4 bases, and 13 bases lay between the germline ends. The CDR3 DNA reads TGCAGTGCTAGCCCGACTGTCCTTTACGAGCAGTACTTC. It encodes CSASPTVLYEQYF.

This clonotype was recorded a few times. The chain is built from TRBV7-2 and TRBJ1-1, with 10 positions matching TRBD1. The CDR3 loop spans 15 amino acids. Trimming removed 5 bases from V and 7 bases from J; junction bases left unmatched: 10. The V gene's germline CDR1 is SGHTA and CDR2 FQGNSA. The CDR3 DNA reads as TGTGCCAGCAGCCCACGCCTGGGACAGGGGAGTGAAGCTTTCTTT. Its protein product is CASSPRLGQGSEAFF. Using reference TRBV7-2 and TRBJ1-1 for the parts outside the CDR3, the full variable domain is GAGVSQSPSNKVTEKGKDVELRCDPISGHTALYWYRQSLGQGLEFLIYFQGNSAPDKSGLPSDRFSAERTGGSVSTLTIQRTQQEDSAVYLCASSPRLGQGSEAFFGQGTRLTVV.

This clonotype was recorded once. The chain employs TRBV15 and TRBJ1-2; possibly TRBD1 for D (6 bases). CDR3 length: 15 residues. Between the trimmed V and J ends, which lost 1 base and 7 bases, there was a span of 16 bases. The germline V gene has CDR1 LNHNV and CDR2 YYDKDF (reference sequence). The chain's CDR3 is CATSRVVAGEGGYTF. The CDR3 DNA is TGTGCCACCAGCAGAGTGGTGGCAGGGGAGGGTGGCTACACCTTC.

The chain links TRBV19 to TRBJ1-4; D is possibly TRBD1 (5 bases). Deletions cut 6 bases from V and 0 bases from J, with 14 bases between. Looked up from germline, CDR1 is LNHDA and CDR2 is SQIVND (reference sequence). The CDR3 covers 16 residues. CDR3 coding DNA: TGTGCCAGTAGGACGCAGGGCCTTGCAACTAATGAAAAACTGTTTTTT. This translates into CASRTQGLATNEKLFF.

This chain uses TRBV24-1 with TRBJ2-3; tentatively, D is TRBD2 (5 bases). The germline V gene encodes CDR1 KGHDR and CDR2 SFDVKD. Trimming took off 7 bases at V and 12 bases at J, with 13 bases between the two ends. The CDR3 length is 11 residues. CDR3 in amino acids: CATRTGETQYF. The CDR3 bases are TGTGCCACCAGGACCGGGGAAACCCAGTATTTT.

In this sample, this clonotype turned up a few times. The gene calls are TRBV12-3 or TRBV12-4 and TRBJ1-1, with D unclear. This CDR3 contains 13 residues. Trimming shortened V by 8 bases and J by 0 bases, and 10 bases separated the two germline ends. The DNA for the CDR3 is TGTGCCAGCGGGCGTGTGTTGAACACTGAAGCTTTCTTT. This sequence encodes CASGRVLNTEAFF.

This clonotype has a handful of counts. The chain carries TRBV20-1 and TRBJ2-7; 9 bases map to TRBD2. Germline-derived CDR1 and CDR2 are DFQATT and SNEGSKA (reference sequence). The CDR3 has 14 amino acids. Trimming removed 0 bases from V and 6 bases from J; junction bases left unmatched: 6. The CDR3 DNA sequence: TGCAGTGCTAGAGAGGGGACTAGCAGCTGCGAGCAGTACTTC. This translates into CSAREGTSSCEQYF.

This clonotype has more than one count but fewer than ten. The CDR3 is CASRFAGGRHQETQYF. CDR3 bases: TGCGCCAGCAGATTCGCAGGGGGCAGGCATCAAGAGACCCAGTACTTC. The rearrangement links TRBV5-1 to TRBJ2-5; 8 bases match TRBD1. This CDR3 contains 16 residues. V lost 5 bases to trimming and J lost 2 bases; unmatched junction nucleotides: 11. Germline V gives CDR1 SGHRS, CDR2 YFSETQ. Combining the CDR3 with reference TRBV5-1 and TRBJ2-5 gives the whole variable domain KAGVTQTPRYLIKTRGQQVTLSCSPISGHRSVSWYQQTPGQGLQFLFEYFSETQRNKGNFPGRFSGRQFSNSRSEMNVSTLELGDSALYLCASRFAGGRHQETQYFGPGTRLLVL.

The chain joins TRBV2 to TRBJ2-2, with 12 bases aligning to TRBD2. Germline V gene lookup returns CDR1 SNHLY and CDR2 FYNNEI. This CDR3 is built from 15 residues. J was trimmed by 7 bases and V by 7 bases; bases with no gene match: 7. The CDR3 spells CASTMRTSGIGELFF. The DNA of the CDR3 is TGTGCCAGCACAATGAGGACTAGCGGGATCGGGGAGCTGTTTTTT. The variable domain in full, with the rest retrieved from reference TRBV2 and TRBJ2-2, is EPEVTQTPSHQVTQMGQEVILRCVPISNHLYFYWYRQILGQKVEFLVSFYNNEISEKSEIFDDQFSVERPDGSNFTLKIRSTKLEDSAMYFCASTMRTSGIGELFFGEGSRLTVL.

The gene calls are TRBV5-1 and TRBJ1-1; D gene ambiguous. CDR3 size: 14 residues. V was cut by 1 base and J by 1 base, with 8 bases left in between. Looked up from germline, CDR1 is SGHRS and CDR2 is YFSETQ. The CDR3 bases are TGCGCCAGCAGCTTGATGCAACGGAACACTGAAGCTTTCTTT. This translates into CASSLMQRNTEAFF.

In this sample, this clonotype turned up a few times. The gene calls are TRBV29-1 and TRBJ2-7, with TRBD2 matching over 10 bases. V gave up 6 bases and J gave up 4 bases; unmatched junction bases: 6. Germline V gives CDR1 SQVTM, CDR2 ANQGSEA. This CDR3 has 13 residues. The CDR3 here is CSVSASGRYEQYF. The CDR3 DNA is TGCAGCGTATCGGCTAGCGGGAGATACGAGCAGTACTTC.

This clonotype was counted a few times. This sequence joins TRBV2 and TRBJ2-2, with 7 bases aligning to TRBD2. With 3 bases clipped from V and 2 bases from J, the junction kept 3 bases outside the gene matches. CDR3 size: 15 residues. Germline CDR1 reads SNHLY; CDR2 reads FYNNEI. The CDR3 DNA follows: TGTGCCAGCAGTGACATGGGACTAAACACCGGGGAGCTGTTTTTT. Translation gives CASSDMGLNTGELFF.

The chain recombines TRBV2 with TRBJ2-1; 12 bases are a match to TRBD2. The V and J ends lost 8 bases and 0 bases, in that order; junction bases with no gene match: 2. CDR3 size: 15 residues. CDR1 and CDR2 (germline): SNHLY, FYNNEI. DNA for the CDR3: TGTGCCAGCGCGACTAGCGGGAGCTCCTACAATGAGCAGTTCTTC. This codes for CASATSGSSYNEQFF.

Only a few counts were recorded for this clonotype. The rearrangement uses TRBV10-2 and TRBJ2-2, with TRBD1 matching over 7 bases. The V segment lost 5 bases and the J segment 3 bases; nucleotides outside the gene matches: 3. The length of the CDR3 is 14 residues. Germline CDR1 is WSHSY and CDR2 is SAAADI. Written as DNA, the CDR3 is TGCGCCAGCAGTTCGACAGGGCACACCGGGGAGCTGTTTTTT. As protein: CASSSTGHTGELFF.

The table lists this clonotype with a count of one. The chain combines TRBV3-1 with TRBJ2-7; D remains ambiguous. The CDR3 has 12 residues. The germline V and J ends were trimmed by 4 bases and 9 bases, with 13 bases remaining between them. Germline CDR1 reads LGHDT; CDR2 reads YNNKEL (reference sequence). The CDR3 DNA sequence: TGTGCCAGCAGCCTGAGGTCCGGCGGGCAGTACTTC. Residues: CASSLRSGGQYF.

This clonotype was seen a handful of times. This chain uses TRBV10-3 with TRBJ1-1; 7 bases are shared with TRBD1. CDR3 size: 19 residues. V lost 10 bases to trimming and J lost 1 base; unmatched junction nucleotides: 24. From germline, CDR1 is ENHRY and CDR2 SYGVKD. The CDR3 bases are TGTGCCACCGACCTCGAGGGGGCGGTGGCCCCGGGAAGGAACACTGAAGCTTTCTTT. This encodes CATDLEGAVAPGRNTEAFF.

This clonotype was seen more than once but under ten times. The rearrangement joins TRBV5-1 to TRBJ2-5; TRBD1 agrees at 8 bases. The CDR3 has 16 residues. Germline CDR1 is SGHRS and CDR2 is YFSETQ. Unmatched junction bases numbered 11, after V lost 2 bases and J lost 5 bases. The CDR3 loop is CASSFRPGTGEETQYF. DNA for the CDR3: TGCGCCAGCAGCTTCCGTCCCGGGACAGGAGAGGAGACCCAGTACTTC.

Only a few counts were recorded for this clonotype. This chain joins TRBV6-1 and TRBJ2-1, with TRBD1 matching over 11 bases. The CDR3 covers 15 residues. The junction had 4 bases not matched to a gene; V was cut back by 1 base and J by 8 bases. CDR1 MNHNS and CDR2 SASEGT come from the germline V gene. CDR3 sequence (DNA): TGTGCCAGCAGTGAAGGGACAGGGGGCTTTCATGAGCAGTTCTTC. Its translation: CASSEGTGGFHEQFF.

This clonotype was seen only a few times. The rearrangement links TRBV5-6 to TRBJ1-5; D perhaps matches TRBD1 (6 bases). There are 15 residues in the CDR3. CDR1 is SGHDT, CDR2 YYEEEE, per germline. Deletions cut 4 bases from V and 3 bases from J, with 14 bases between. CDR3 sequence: CASSIGQTLNQPQHF. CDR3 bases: TGTGCCAGCAGCATTGGACAGACCCTCAATCAGCCCCAGCATTTT.

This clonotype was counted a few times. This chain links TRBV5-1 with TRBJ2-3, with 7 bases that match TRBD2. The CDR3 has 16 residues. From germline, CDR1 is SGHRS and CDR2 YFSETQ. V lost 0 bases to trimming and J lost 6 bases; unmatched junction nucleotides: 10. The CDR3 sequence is CASSLATSTRRDTQYF. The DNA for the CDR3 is TGCGCCAGCAGCTTGGCGACTAGCACTCGAAGGGATACGCAGTATTTT.

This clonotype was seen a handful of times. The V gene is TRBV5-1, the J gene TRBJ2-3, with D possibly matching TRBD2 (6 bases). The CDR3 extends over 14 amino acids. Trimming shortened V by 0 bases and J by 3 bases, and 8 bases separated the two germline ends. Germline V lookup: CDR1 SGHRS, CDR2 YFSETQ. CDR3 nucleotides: TGCGCCAGCAGCTTGGGACTAGAAACAGATACGCAGTATTTT. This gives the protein CASSLGLETDTQYF.

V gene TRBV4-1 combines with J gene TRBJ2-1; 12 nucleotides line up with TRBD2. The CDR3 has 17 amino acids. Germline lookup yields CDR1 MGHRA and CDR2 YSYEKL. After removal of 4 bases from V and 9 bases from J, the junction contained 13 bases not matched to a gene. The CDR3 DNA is TGCGCCAGCAGCCCCAGACTAGCGGGAGCCATACGGATTGAGCAGTTCTTC. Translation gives CASSPRLAGAIRIEQFF.

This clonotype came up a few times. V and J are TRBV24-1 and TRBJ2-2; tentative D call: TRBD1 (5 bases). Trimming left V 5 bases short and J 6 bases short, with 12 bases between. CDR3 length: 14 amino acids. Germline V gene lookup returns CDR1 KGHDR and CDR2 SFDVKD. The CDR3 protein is CATSVSGFAGELFF. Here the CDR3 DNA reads TGTGCCACCAGTGTATCAGGGTTCGCCGGGGAGCTGTTTTTT.

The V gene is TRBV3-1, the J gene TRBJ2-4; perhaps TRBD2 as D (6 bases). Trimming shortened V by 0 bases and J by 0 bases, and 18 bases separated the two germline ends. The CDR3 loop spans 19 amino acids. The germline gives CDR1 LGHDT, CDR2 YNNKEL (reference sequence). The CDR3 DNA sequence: TGTGCCAGCAGCCAAGATAAGGGACTGGAGACATTAGCCAAAAACATTCAGTACTTC. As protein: CASSQDKGLETLAKNIQYF.

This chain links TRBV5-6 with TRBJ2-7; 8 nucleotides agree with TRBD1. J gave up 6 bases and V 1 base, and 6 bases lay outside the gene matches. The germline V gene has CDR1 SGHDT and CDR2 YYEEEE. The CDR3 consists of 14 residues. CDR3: CASSLYSGGLEQYV. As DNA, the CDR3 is TGTGCCAGCAGCTTGTATTCAGGGGGCCTCGAGCAGTACGTC.

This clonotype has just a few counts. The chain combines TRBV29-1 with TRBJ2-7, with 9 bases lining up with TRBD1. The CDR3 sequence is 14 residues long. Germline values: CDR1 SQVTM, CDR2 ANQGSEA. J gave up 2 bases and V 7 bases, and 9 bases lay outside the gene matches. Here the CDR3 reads CSARKGTGTYEQYF. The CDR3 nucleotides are TGCAGCGCCCGAAAAGGGACAGGGACCTACGAGCAGTACTTC.

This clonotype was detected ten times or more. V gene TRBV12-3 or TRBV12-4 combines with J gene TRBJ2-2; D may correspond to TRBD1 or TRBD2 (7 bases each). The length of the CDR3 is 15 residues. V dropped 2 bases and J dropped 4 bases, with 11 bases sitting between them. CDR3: CASSLSGDSTGELFF. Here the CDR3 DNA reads TGTGCCAGCAGTTTAAGCGGGGACAGCACCGGGGAGCTGTTTTTT.